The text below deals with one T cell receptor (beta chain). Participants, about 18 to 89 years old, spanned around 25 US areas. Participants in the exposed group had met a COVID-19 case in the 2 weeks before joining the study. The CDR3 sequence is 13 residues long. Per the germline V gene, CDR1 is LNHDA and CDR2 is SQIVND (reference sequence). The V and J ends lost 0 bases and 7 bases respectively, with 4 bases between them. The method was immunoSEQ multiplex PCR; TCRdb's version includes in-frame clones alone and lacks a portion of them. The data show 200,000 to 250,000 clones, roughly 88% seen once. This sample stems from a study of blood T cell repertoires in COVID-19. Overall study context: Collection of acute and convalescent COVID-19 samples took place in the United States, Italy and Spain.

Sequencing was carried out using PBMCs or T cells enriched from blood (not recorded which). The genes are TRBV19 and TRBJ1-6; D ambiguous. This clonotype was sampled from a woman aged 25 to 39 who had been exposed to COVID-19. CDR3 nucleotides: TGTGCCAGTAGTATAGACGCGAATTCACCCCTCCACTTT. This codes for CASSIDANSPLHF.